A single TCR beta chain is shown here with its context. This entry belongs to a study of cytomegalovirus exposure and HLA in healthy donors. This CDR3 spans 13 amino acids. Between the trimmed V and J ends, which lost 2 bases and 6 bases, there was a span of 9 bases. Germline V gene lookup returns CDR1 MGHDK and CDR2 SYGVNS. The PCR employed 60 Vbeta primers together with 13 Jbeta primers. Assay used: immunoSEQ multiplex PCR; TCRdb lists only in-frame clones, some missing. The repertoire consists of 200,000 to 250,000 clones, with roughly 80% occurring once and the leading ten covering approximately 2.5%.

V usage is TRBV25-1 and J usage is TRBJ2-3; unclear D gene. The sample consisted of PBMCs. The TCR originated in a woman in her thirties or forties in good health and CMV-seronegative. The CDR3 region is CASSEPTADTQYF. In nucleotides, the CDR3 is TGTGCCAGCAGTGAACCCACAGCCGATACGCAGTATTTT.